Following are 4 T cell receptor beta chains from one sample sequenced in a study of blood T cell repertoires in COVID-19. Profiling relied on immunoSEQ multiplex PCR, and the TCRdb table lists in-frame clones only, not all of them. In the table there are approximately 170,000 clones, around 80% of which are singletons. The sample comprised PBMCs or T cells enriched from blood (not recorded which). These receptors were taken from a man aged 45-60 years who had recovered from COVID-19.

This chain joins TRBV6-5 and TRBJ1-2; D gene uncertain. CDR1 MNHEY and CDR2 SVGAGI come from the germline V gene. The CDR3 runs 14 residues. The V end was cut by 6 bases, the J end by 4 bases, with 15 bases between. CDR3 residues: CASSRVREIYGYTF. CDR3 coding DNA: TGTGCCAGCAGCCGCGTACGGGAGATCTATGGCTACACCTTC.

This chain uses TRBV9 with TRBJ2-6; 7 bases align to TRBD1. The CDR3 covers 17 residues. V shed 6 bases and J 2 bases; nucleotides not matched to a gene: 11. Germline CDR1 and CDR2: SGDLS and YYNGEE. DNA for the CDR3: TGTGCCAGCACCGACAGGGTAGGGCTTACTGGGGCCAACGTCCTGACTTTC. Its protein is CASTDRVGLTGANVLTF.

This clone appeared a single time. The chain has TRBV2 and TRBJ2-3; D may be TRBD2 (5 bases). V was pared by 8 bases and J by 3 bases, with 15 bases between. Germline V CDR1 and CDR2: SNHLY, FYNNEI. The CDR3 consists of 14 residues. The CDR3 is CASVSGQRTDTQYF. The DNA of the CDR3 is TGTGCCAGCGTCTCGGGTCAGCGGACAGATACGCAGTATTTT.

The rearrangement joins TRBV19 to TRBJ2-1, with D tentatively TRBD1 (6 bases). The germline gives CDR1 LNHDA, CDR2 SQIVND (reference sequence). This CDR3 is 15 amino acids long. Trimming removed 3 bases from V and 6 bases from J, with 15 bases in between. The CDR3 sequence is CASSITGRGGNEQFF. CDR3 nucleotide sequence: TGTGCCAGTAGTATTACAGGGAGAGGAGGCAATGAGCAGTTCTTC. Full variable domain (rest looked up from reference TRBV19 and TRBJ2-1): DGGITQSPKYLFRKEGQNVTLSCEQNLNHDAMYWYRQDPGQGLRLIYYSQIVNDFQKGDIAEGYSVSREKKESFPLTVTSAQKNPTAFYLCASSITGRGGNEQFFGPGTRLTVL.